A selection of T cell receptor beta chains follows, all from one sample in a study of T cells in tuberculosis. Some clones are missing from TCRdb's copy, which holds only in-frame ones; the method was immunoSEQ multiplex PCR. The sample shows about 22,000 clones, approximately 97% of them seen only once. Sequencing input: PBMCs. Source of these receptors: a donor aged 10 to 29 with latent tuberculosis or without tuberculosis infection. Both conserved end residues are part of each CDR3. A D gene is named only where the DNA matches it firmly. Expanded clones are given a class, and other clones once, few, many or no size at all.

v_call,clone_size,d_call,cdr3_length,j_call,cdr3_nt,cdr3_aa
TRBV30,-,-,14,TRBJ2-6,TGTGCCTGCCCTGAGGGGGTTGGGGCCAACGTCCTGACTTTC,CACPEGVGANVLTF
TRBV19,few,TRBD1,17,TRBJ1-6,TGTGCCAGTAGTTTGGAAGGTCGGCAGGGGGTTTTTTCACCCCTCCACTTT,CASSLEGRQGVFSPLHF
TRBV9,-,-,17,TRBJ1-4,TGTGCCAGCAGCGTGGCCGATGAGGGTGAAGTGAGTGAAAAACTGTTTTTT,CASSVADEGEVSEKLFF
TRBV6-5,once,TRBD1,14,TRBJ1-5,TGTGCCAGCAGTCCGGGACAGGTAAATCAGCCCCAGCATTTT,CASSPGQVNQPQHF
TRBV6-6,-,TRBD1,15,TRBJ2-5,TGTGCCAGCAGTTCCATGCAGGGGGCCGGGGAGACCCAGTACTTC,CASSSMQGAGETQYF
TRBV18,-,-,17,TRBJ2-2,TGTGCCAGCTCACCCCTTCGGGGGAGTGAGAACACCGGGGAGCTGTTTTTT,CASSPLRGSENTGELFF
TRBV5-4,-,TRBD1,15,TRBJ2-7,TGTGCCAGCAGCTTGGGGACAGGGGTCGGCTACGAGCAGTACTTC,CASSLGTGVGYEQYF
TRBV19,-,TRBD1,17,TRBJ1-2,TGTGCCAGTAGTATCGGGACAGGGGGTTTTTCTCTGGATGGCTACACCTTC,CASSIGTGGFSLDGYTF
TRBV11-3,-,-,14,TRBJ2-7,TGTGCCAGCAGCTTACAGGGGTCCTCCTACGAGCAGTACTTC,CASSLQGSSYEQYF
TRBV2,-,-,13,TRBJ2-1,TGTGCCAGCCTTTGGAGAGAGGGAACTGAGCAGTTCTTC,CASLWREGTEQFF
TRBV5-1,-,-,13,TRBJ2-7,TGCGCCAGCAGCTTGAAACAGTACTACGAGCAGTACTTC,CASSLKQYYEQYF
TRBV6-5,-,-,13,TRBJ1-2,TGTGCCAGCAGGGGTCGTTCGGGGGAGGGCTACACCTTC,CASRGRSGEGYTF
TRBV11-2,-,TRBD1,15,TRBJ2-7,TGTGCCAGCAGCTCGACCGGGACAGGGGGCTACGAGCAGTACTTC,CASSSTGTGGYEQYF
TRBV19,-,-,17,TRBJ2-7,TGTGCCAGTAGCAACGACCAGGGCGGGGTTCCTCACTACGAGCAGTACTTC,CASSNDQGGVPHYEQYF
TRBV5-6,once,-,11,TRBJ2-7,TGTGCCAGCAATCTCTCGGGCGAGCAGTACTTC,CASNLSGEQYF
TRBV7-2,-,-,12,TRBJ1-2,TGTGCCAGCAGCCCATCAGGCTATGGCTACACCTTC,CASSPSGYGYTF
TRBV19,-,TRBD2,14,TRBJ2-7,TGTGCCAGTAGTATAACGGGGACTAGCGGAGAGCAGTACTTC,CASSITGTSGEQYF
TRBV2,-,TRBD1,18,TRBJ1-2,TGTGCCAGCCTACCCAACACCGGGACAGTTGGTTTAGGCTATGGCTACACCTTC,CASLPNTGTVGLGYGYTF
TRBV7-6,once,TRBD2,15,TRBJ2-3,TGTGCCAGCAGCTTAGGACTAGCGGGCACAGATACGCAGTATTTT,CASSLGLAGTDTQYF
TRBV7-9,-,-,19,TRBJ1-6,TGTGCCAGCAGCTTAGTTTCCGGAGGGGTTAGCTCCTATAATTCACCCCTCCACTTT,CASSLVSGGVSSYNSPLHF
TRBV7-9,-,TRBD2,17,TRBJ2-1,TGTGCCAGCAGCGCAAAAGGGCTAGCGGGGAACTACAATGAGCAGTTCTTC,CASSAKGLAGNYNEQFF
TRBV7-2,-,-,17,TRBJ1-6,TGTGCCAGCAGCGAGACGATCCCGAGGAGTACTAATTCACCCCTCCACTTT,CASSETIPRSTNSPLHF
TRBV7-2,-,-,14,TRBJ2-1,TGTGCCAGCAGCCCTAAGCCAAAGGGAGTCGAGCAGTTCTTC,CASSPKPKGVEQFF
TRBV18,-,-,12,TRBJ1-1,TGTGCCAGCTCACCAAACATCCATGAAGCTTTCTTT,CASSPNIHEAFF
TRBV6-5,-,-,14,TRBJ2-7,TGTGCCAGCAGTTATGGGGCGGGGCACTACGAGCAGTACTTC,CASSYGAGHYEQYF
TRBV7-9,-,TRBD1,16,TRBJ2-3,TGTGCCAGCAGCTTAGGAGCAGGGGGCGCTTGGGATACGCAGTATTTT,CASSLGAGGAWDTQYF
TRBV4-1,-,TRBD2,14,TRBJ2-7,TGCGCCAGCAGCCGCGGGGGGTTCGAATACGAGCAGTACTTC,CASSRGGFEYEQYF
TRBV6-5,-,-,14,TRBJ1-5,TGTGCCAGCAGCCCCAACAGGGAGGGGCAGCCCCAGCATTTT,CASSPNREGQPQHF
TRBV5-4,-,-,13,TRBJ1-1,TGTGCCAGCAGCGGCGGACGGGAGTACCAAGCTTTCTTT,CASSGGREYQAFF
TRBV27,-,TRBD2,14,TRBJ2-1,TGTGCCAGCAGTTTGCGCGGGAGGGCGAATGAGCAGTTCTTC,CASSLRGRANEQFF
TRBV10-1,-,TRBD2,15,TRBJ2-3,TGCGCCAGCAGTGTAAGGACTAGCGGGACAGATACGCAGTATTTT,CASSVRTSGTDTQYF
TRBV19,-,TRBD1,15,TRBJ2-7,TGTGCCAGTAGTTCCCGGGACAGGGCGACCTACGAGCAGTACTTC,CASSSRDRATYEQYF
TRBV6-6,-,-,15,TRBJ2-5,TGTGCCAGCAGTTACTCGAGGGCCTCGAGAGAGACCCAGTACTTC,CASSYSRASRETQYF
TRBV5-5,-,TRBD1,15,TRBJ1-2,TGTGCCAGCAGCCCGGACAGGGGTGGTGTCTATGGCTACACCTTC,CASSPDRGGVYGYTF
TRBV29-1,-,-,13,TRBJ1-2,TGCAGCGATGTAGCCCCTCCTATACATGGCTACACCTTC,CSDVAPPIHGYTF
TRBV10-3,-,TRBD1,14,TRBJ1-1,TGTGCCATTCGGAATGGGACAGGCAACACTGAAGCTTTCTTT,CAIRNGTGNTEAFF
TRBV5-8,-,-,20,TRBJ1-1,TGTGCCAGCAGCGAACCGCCCGGGGGGCGGCTTATCCCCCTGAACACTGAAGCTTTCTTT,CASSEPPGGRLIPLNTEAFF
TRBV29-1,-,TRBD1,15,TRBJ2-7,TGCAGCGTGGCCAACAGGGGCCCGCGAAGATACGAGCAGTACTTC,CSVANRGPRRYEQYF
TRBV7-2,once,TRBD1,14,TRBJ1-3,TGTGCCAGCAGCCCAAGGGACAGGGGAAACACCATATATTTT,CASSPRDRGNTIYF
TRBV9,-,TRBD2,14,TRBJ2-1,TGTGCCAGCAGCGTAGGGACTAGCGCTGATGAGCAGTTCTTC,CASSVGTSADEQFF
TRBV12-5,-,-,12,TRBJ1-2,TGTGCTAGTGGTCCCCGGAACTATGGCTACACCTTC,CASGPRNYGYTF
TRBV6-4,-,TRBD2,15,TRBJ2-3,TGTGCCAGCAGTGACCTGGCGGGAGAGGGGGATACGCAGTATTTT,CASSDLAGEGDTQYF
TRBV4-1,once,-,15,TRBJ2-3,TGCGCCAGCAGCCAAACAGGGTTGGGTGCAGATACGCAGTATTTT,CASSQTGLGADTQYF
TRBV23-1,-,-,16,TRBJ1-3,TGCGCCAGCAGTCAACCTCGTGGGAGCAGATTTAACACCATATATTTT,CASSQPRGSRFNTIYF
TRBV2,once,-,14,TRBJ2-3,TGTGCCAACGACCGGGAGTCGAGCACAGATACGCAGTATTTT,CANDRESSTDTQYF
TRBV5-4,-,-,16,TRBJ2-3,TGTGCCAGCAGCCCCGACCCTTCGGGGGGCACAGATACGCAGTATTTT,CASSPDPSGGTDTQYF
TRBV7-8,-,-,17,TRBJ2-7,TGTGCCAGCAGCTTATCGGAGCTAACAGGGCAAGGCTACGAGCAGTACTTC,CASSLSELTGQGYEQYF
TRBV11-2,-,-,13,TRBJ1-3,TGTGCCAGCAGCTTACAGGGGAGAAACACCATATATTTT,CASSLQGRNTIYF
TRBV27,-,-,12,TRBJ2-7,TGTGCCAGCAGTTCAGGGGTCAACGAGCAGTACTTC,CASSSGVNEQYF
TRBV6-7,-,TRBD2,16,TRBJ2-3,TGTGCCAGCAGTACCGGACTAGCGGGATTAACAGATGCGCAGTATTTT,CASSTGLAGLTDAQYF
TRBV13,-,-,15,TRBJ2-3,TGCGCCAGCAGCCAAGATGTGCTACGCACAGATACGCAGTATTTT,CASSQDVLRTDTQYF
TRBV9,-,-,12,TRBJ1-1,TGTGCCAGCAGCGTAGGAGGAGGGAAAGCTTTCTTT,CASSVGGGKAFF
TRBV27,-,TRBD2,15,TRBJ2-5,TGTGCCAGCAGACCAATAGCGGGAGTGGGGGAGACCCAGTACTTC,CASRPIAGVGETQYF
TRBV6-6,-,-,13,TRBJ1-5,TGTGCCAGCAGAGGACAGAGCAATCAGCCCCAGCATTTT,CASRGQSNQPQHF
TRBV5-6,-,-,13,TRBJ1-4,TGTGCCAGCAGCAGGGACTTTAAGGAAAAACTGTTTTTT,CASSRDFKEKLFF
TRBV7-2,-,TRBD1,17,TRBJ1-4,TGTGCCAGCAGCCCATTCGTCACATCAGGGGGCCATGAAAAACTGTTTTTT,CASSPFVTSGGHEKLFF
TRBV5-1,-,-,14,TRBJ2-7,TGCGCCAGCGGTGTTGGTCAGGGAAGCTACGAGCAGTACTTC,CASGVGQGSYEQYF
TRBV19,-,-,17,TRBJ1-5,TGTGCCAGTAGTATAGATGGGGGGGGACTTGGCAATCAGCCCCAGCATTTT,CASSIDGGGLGNQPQHF
TRBV15,-,-,14,TRBJ1-2,TGTGCCACCAGCAGAGCGACAGCTAACTATGGCTACACCTTC,CATSRATANYGYTF
TRBV29-1,-,TRBD1,15,TRBJ1-2,TGCAGCCCGAAGACAGGGTTCACCTCTAACTATGGCTACACCTTC,CSPKTGFTSNYGYTF